The sequence of this TCR beta chain was determined in a study of T cell repertoires in cytomegalovirus infection. Across the study: From public TCR beta signatures came an indication of both CMV infection and matching HLA type.

General study findings and limits: The ex vivo response was dominated by HLA-C-restricted CMV-specific TCR beta clonotypes. Cumulative public TCR beta family frequency identified CMV carriers with the relevant HLA.

As concerns this clonotype: As yet, its antigen is unknown.

MiXCR, run by TCRdb on the reads, gives a single entry per CDR3 protein. The sample contains roughly 990,000 distinct CDR3 sequences, around 32% of which appear only once. Source: cultured CD8+ T cells from PBMCs, taken from culture after CMV antigen stimulation. The TCR originated in a human donor in good health (CMV status not recorded). Some clones in this sample may be carry-over from other donors' samples.

Here the CDR3 reads CARQGRQNTDTQYF. The CDR3 DNA sequence: TGTGCCCGACAGGGGCGGCAGAACACAGATACGCAGTATTTT. The rearrangement uses TRBV19 and TRBJ2-3; 8 nucleotides agree with TRBD1. Germline V gene sequence: CDR1 LNHDA, CDR2 SQIVND (reference sequence). This CDR3 region has 14 residues. The V segment lost 11 bases and the J segment 2 bases; nucleotides outside the gene matches: 9.